The 9 T cell receptor beta chains reported below all come from one sample, sequenced in a study of blood T cell repertoires in COVID-19. Only in-frame clones appear in the TCRdb table, and some are missing; sequencing was by immunoSEQ multiplex PCR. The sample lists about 100,000 clones, roughly 79% occurring once. The sample comprised peripheral blood. All receptors derive from a woman in her 70s with acute or convalescent COVID-19.

V and J are TRBV30 and TRBJ2-3, with D perhaps matching TRBD2 (5 bases). Germline assignment: CDR1 GTSNPN and CDR2 SVGIG (reference sequence). This CDR3 contains 13 residues. V lost 1 base and J lost 1, with 6 bases in between. In DNA, the CDR3 is TGTGCCTGGAGTGCGAGGGGCACAGATACGCAGTATTTT. This gives the protein CAWSARGTDTQYF.

The chain is built from TRBV28 and TRBJ2-1, with 8 positions matching TRBD2. This CDR3 comprises 16 residues. V was pared by 7 bases and J by 5 bases, with 13 bases of the junction left unmatched. The germline V gene encodes CDR1 MDHEN and CDR2 SYDVKM. The CDR3: CASTGRGTSGHNEQFF. CDR3 coding DNA: TGTGCCAGCACGGGGCGGGGGACTAGTGGCCACAATGAGCAGTTCTTC.

V gene TRBV7-2 combines with J gene TRBJ2-5; D is unresolved. Germline V gene lookup returns CDR1 SGHTA and CDR2 FQGNSA. V lost 1 base and J 7 bases, leaving 13 bases between the germline ends. The CDR3 extends over 14 amino acids. The CDR3 here is CASSLDSGIGTQYF. The CDR3 nucleotides are TGTGCCAGCAGCTTAGACAGTGGCATTGGGACCCAGTACTTC.

This chain joins TRBV19 and TRBJ1-2, with a weak D call TRBD1 (5 bases). Germline values: CDR1 LNHDA, CDR2 SQIVND (reference sequence). The CDR3 is 18 residues long. Trimming left V 1 base short and J 4 bases short, with 22 bases between. CDR3: CASSIVSPGPTSFYGYTF. The CDR3 DNA reads TGTGCCAGTAGTATAGTCTCCCCAGGGCCGACCTCCTTCTATGGCTACACCTTC.

The sample holds a few counts of this clone. The V and J genes are TRBV6-2 or TRBV6-3 and TRBJ2-7; D perhaps matches TRBD2 (6 bases). Germline loops: CDR1 MNHEY, CDR2 SVGEGT. Trimming took off 2 bases at V and 7 bases at J, with 18 bases between the two ends. The CDR3 length is 15 residues. CDR3 residues: CASSYPGRTTGEQYF. DNA for the CDR3: TGTGCCAGCAGTTACCCGGGGAGGACTACGGGTGAGCAGTACTTC.

The chain combines TRBV10-3 with TRBJ2-7; D might be TRBD1 (6 bases). Trimming stripped 0 bases from V and 0 bases from J, with 12 bases between. Germline V gene sequence: CDR1 ENHRY, CDR2 SYGVKD. The CDR3 covers 16 residues. The CDR3 DNA is TGTGCCATCAGTGAGTCGCAGGGGTTAAGCTCCTACGAGCAGTACGTC. It yields the protein CAISESQGLSSYEQYV.

The chain combines TRBV27 with TRBJ1-3, with 8 bases fitting TRBD1. This CDR3 contains 15 residues. The germline V gene encodes CDR1 MNHEY and CDR2 SMNVEV (reference sequence). Trimming removed 2 bases from V and 5 bases from J; junction bases left unmatched: 5. This CDR3 is CASSLSGQGRNTIYF. The CDR3 nucleotides are TGTGCCAGCAGTTTAAGTGGACAGGGTCGAAACACCATATATTTT.

This clone has a single count. The junction does not match germline at one end; this may be a read error. The genes are TRBV15 and TRBJ2-5, with D perhaps TRBD2 (5 bases). Germline V lookup: CDR1 LNHNV, CDR2 YYDKDF (reference sequence). The CDR3 is made up of 12 amino acids. The chain's CDR3 is CATSRDSGISDF. DNA for the CDR3: TGTGCCACCAGCAGAGACTCGGGGATATCGGACTTC.

The sample holds a few counts of this clone. The chain employs TRBV18 and TRBJ1-6, with D possibly TRBD1 on 5 matching bases. CDR3 length equals 14 residues. V gave up 1 base and J gave up 10 bases, with 11 bases separating them. The germline V gene encodes CDR1 KGHSH and CDR2 LQKENI. In nucleotides, the CDR3 is TGTGCCAGCTCACCACAGGAGACAGCCTCACCCCTCCACTTT. This sequence encodes CASSPQETASPLHF.